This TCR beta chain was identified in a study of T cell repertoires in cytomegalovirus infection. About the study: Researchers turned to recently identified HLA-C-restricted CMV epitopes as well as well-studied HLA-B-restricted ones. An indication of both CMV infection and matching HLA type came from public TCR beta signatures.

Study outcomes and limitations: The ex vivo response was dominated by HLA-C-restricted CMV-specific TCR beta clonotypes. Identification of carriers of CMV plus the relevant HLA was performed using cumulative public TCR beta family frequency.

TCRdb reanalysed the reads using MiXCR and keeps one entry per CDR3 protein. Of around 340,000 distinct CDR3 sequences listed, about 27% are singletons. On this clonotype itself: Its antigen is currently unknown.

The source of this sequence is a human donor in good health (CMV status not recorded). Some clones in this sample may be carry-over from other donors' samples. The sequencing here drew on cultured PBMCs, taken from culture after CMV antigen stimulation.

The CDR3 spells CASTPYARTPYEQYF. The CDR3 DNA sequence: TGTGCCAGCACCCCATATGCCCGGACACCCTACGAGCAGTACTTC. J is TRBJ2-7 and V is TRBV12-3 or TRBV12-4; D possibly corresponds to TRBD1 (5 bases). The CDR3 is 15 amino acids. Trimming removed 7 bases at V and 2 bases at J, with 18 bases between.